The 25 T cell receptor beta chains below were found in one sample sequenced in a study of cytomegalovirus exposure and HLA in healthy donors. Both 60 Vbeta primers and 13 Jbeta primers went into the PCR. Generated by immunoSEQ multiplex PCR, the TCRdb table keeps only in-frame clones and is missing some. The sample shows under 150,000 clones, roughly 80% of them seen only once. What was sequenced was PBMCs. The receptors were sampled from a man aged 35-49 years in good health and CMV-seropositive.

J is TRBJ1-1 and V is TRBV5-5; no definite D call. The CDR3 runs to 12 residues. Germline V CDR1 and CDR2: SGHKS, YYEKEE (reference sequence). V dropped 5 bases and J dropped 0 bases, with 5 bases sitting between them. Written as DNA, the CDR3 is TGTGCCAGCAGGAGGTTGAACACTGAAGCTTTCTTT. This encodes CASRRLNTEAFF. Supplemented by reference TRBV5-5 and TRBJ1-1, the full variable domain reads DAGVTQSPTHLIKTRGQQVTLRCSPISGHKSVSWYQQVLGQGPQFIFQYYEKEERGRGNFPDRFSARQFPNYSSELNVNALLLGDSALYLCASRRLNTEAFFGQGTRLTVV.

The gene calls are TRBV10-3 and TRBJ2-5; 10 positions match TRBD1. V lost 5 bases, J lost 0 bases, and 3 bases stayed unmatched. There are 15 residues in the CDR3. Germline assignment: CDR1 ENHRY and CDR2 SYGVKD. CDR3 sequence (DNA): TGTGCCATCAGTCGAGGACAGGGGGACCAAGAGACCCAGTACTTC. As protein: CAISRGQGDQETQYF.

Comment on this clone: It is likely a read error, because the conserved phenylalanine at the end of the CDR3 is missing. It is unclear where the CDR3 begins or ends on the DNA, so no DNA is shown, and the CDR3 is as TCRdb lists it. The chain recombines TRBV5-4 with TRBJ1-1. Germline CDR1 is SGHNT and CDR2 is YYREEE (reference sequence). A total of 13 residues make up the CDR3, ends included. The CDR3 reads CASSHHPTFNADI.

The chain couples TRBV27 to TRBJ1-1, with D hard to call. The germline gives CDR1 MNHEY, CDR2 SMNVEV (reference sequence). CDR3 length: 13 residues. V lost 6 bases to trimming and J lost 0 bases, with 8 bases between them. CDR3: CASREWLNTEAFF. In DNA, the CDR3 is TGTGCCAGCAGGGAGTGGCTGAACACTGAAGCTTTCTTT.

The CDR3 loop is CASSVGSGGNNEQFF. CDR3 sequence (DNA): TGTGCCAGCAGCGTAGGTAGCGGGGGCAACAATGAGCAGTTCTTC. The rearrangement joins TRBV9 to TRBJ2-1, with TRBD2 matching over 9 bases. Trimming at V came to 0 bases and at J to 5 bases, leaving 3 bases not matched to a gene. This CDR3 region has 15 residues. From germline, CDR1 is SGDLS and CDR2 YYNGEE.

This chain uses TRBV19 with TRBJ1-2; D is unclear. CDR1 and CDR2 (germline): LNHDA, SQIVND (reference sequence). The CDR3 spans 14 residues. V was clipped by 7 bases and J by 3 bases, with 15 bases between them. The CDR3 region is CASMRRPEDYGYTF. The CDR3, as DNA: TGTGCCAGTATGCGACGGCCCGAGGACTATGGCTACACCTTC.

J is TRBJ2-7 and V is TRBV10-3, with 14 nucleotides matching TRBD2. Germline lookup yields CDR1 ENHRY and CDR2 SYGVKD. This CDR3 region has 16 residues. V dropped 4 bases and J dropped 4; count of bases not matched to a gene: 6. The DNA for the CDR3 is TGTGCCATCAGTGGAGGACTAGCGGGAGGTCTTTACGAGCAGTACTTC. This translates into CAISGGLAGGLYEQYF.

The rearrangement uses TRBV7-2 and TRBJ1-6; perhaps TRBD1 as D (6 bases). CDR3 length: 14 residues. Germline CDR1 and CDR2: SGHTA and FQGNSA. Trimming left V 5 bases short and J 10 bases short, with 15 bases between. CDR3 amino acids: CASSPTGLGSPLHF. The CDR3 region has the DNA TGTGCCAGCAGCCCCACAGGGCTGGGATCACCCCTCCACTTT.

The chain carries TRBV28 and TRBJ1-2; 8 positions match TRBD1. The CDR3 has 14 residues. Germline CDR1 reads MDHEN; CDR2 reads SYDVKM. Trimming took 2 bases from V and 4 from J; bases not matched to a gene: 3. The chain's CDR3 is CASSLQGALYGYTF. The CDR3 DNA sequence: TGTGCCAGCAGTTTACAGGGGGCCCTCTATGGCTACACCTTC.

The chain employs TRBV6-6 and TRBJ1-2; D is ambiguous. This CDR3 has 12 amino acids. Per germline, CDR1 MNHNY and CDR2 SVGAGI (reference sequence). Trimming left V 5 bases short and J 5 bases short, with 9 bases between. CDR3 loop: CASSMDLYGYTF. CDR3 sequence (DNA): TGTGCCAGCAGTATGGACTTGTATGGCTACACCTTC.

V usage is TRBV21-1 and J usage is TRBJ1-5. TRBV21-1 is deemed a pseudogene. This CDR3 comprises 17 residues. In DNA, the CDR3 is TGTGCCAGCAGCACCATCTTAGTGGGGGGGAGGGGGCAGCCCCAGCATTTT. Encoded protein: CASSTILVGGRGQPQHF.

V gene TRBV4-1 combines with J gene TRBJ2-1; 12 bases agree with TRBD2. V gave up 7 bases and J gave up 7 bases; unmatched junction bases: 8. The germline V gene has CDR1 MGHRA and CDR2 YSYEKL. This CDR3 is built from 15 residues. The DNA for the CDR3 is TGCGCCAGCACCCCAGGACTAGCGGGGCCTAATGAGCAGTTCTTC. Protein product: CASTPGLAGPNEQFF.

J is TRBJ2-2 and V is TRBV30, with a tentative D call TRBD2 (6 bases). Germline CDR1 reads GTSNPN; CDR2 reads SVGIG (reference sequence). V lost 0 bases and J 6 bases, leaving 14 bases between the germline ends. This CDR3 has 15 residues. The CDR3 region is CAWSVFLSGAGELFF. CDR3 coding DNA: TGTGCCTGGAGTGTATTTCTCTCGGGGGCCGGGGAGCTGTTTTTT.

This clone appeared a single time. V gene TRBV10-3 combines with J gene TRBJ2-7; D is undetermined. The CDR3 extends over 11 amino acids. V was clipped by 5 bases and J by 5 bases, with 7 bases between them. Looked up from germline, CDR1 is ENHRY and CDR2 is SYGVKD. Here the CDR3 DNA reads TGTGCCATCAGTCCTTCCCACGAGCAGTACTTC. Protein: CAISPSHEQYF.

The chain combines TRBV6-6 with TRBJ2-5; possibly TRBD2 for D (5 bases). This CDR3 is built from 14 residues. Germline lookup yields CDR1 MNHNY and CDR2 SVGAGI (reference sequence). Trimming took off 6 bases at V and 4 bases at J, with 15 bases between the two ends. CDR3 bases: TGTGCCAGCAGGAACTCCGGTCGGGGAGAGACCCAGTACTTC. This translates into CASRNSGRGETQYF.

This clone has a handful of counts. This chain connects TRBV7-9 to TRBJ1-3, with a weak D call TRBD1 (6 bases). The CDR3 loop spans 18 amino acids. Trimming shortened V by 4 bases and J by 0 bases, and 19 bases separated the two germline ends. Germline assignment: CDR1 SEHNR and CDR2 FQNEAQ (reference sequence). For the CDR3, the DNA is TGTGCCAGCAGCTGGGACACCTCATTGGGAAGCTCTGGAAACACCATATATTTT. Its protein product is CASSWDTSLGSSGNTIYF.

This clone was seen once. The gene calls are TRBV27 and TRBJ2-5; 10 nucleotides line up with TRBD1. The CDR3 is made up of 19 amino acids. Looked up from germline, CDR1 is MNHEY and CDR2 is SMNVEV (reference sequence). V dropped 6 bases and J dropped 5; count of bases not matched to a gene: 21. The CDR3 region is CASRPMGIRGQGVLETQYF. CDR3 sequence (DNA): TGTGCCAGCAGACCTATGGGAATCCGCGGACAGGGGGTGTTGGAGACCCAGTACTTC.

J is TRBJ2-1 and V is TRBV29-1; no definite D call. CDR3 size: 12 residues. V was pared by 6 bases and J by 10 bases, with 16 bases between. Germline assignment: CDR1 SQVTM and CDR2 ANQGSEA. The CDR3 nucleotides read TGCAGCGTCCAACCGGGTTCCGGGGAGCAGTTCTTC. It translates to CSVQPGSGEQFF.

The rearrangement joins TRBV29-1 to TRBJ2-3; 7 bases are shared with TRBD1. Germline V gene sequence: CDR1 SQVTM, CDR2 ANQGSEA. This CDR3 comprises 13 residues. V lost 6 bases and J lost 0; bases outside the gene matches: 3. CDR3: CSVLQGSTDTQYF. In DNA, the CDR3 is TGCAGCGTCCTACAGGGGAGCACAGATACGCAGTATTTT.

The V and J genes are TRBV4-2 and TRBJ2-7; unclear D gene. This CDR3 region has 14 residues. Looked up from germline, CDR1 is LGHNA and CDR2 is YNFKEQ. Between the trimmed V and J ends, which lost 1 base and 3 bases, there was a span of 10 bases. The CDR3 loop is CASSQVQVDYEQYF. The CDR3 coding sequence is TGTGCCAGCAGCCAAGTCCAGGTGGACTACGAGCAGTACTTC.

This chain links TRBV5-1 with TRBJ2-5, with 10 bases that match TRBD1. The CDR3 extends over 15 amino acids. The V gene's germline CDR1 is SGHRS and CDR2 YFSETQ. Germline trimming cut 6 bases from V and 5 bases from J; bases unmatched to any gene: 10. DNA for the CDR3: TGCGCCAGCACGAAGAGACAGGGGGCGTTGGAGACCCAGTACTTC. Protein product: CASTKRQGALETQYF.

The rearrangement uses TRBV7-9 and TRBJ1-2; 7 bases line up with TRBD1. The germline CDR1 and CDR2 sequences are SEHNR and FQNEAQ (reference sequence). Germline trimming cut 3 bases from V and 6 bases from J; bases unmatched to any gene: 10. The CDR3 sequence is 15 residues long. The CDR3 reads CASSLYEQGRNGYTF. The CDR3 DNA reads TGTGCCAGCAGCTTGTACGAACAGGGGCGGAATGGCTACACCTTC.

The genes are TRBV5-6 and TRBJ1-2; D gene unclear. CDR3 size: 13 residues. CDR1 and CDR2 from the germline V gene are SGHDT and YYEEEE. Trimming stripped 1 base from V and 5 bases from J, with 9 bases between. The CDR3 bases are TGTGCCAGCAGCTTGACAGCAACTTATGGCTACACCTTC. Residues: CASSLTATYGYTF.

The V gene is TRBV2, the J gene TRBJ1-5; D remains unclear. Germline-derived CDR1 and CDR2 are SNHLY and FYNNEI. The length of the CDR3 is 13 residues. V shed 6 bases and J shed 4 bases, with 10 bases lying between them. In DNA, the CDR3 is TGTGCCAGCAGGGGCAGGAATAATCAGCCCCAGCATTTT. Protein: CASRGRNNQPQHF.

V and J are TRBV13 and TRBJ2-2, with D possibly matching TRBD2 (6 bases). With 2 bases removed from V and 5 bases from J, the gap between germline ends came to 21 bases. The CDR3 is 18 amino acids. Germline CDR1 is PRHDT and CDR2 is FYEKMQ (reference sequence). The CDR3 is CASSLKSGGRRRTGELFF. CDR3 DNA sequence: TGTGCCAGCAGCTTAAAGTCCGGGGGACGTAGGAGGACCGGGGAGCTGTTTTTT.